A single sample gave rise to the 20 T cell receptor beta chains below, sequenced in a study of T cell repertoires in cytomegalovirus infection (dated by TCRdb to about 2019). Sequencer: Illumina HiSeq 1500. TCRdb handled the public reads itself, with Q25 trimming in fastp and clone calling in MiXCR, and kept productive beta chains. Every CDR3 protein is listed once, alongside the most common genes and DNA of its rows. Across this sample there are around 310,000 distinct CDR3 sequences, with 17% seen only once. Of the sample, 12% falls within the top ten clones. Material for sequencing was PBMCs. These receptors were taken from a human donor in good health (CMV status not recorded). Some clones in this sample may be carry-over from other donors' samples.

This clonotype has ten or more counts. This sequence joins TRBV6-2 or TRBV6-3 and TRBJ2-3; no clear D gene. V lost 2 bases to trimming and J lost 3 bases, with 3 bases between them. This CDR3 is built from 12 residues. Germline values: CDR1 MNHEY, CDR2 SVGEGT. The CDR3 bases are TGTGCCAGCAGTTACGGGACAGATACGCAGTATTTT. It is translated as CASSYGTDTQYF.

This clonotype appeared a few times. The genes are TRBV20-1 and TRBJ1-1; no clear D gene. The CDR3 loop spans 14 amino acids. V lost 5 bases and J 0 bases, leaving 13 bases between the germline ends. Germline lookup yields CDR1 DFQATT and CDR2 SNEGSKA (reference sequence). DNA of the CDR3: TGCAGTGCTTACCTTGAAGCCTTGAACACTGAAGCTTTCTTT. This encodes CSAYLEALNTEAFF.

This clonotype has a count of ten or more. This chain connects TRBV7-8 to TRBJ1-5, with 9 bases aligning to TRBD1. There are 15 residues in the CDR3. Germline lookup yields CDR1 SGHVS and CDR2 FQNEAQ. V shed 5 bases, J shed 6 bases, and the junction held 8 bases outside the gene matches. The CDR3 DNA is TGTGCCAGCAGCCAACAGGGGGCTATAATTCAGCCCCAGCATTTT. As protein: CASSQQGAIIQPQHF.

This clonotype showed up just a few times. This chain connects TRBV28 to TRBJ2-5; 11 bases align to TRBD2. This CDR3 spans 16 amino acids. The germline V gene has CDR1 MDHEN and CDR2 SYDVKM. V shed 3 bases, J shed 2 bases, and the junction held 5 bases outside the gene matches. In DNA form, the CDR3 reads TGTGCCAGCAGTTTTCTCCCTAGCGGGGGGCAAGAGACCCAGTACTTC. It translates to CASSFLPSGGQETQYF.

This clonotype came up many times. The V call is TRBV27, the J call TRBJ2-1; TRBD1 is a possible D gene (6 bases). Trimming cost V 5 bases and J 7 bases, with 6 bases left between them. The CDR3 runs 11 residues. Germline CDR1 and CDR2: MNHEY and SMNVEV (reference sequence). DNA of the CDR3: TGTGCCAGCAGTAGGGGGAATGAGCAGTTCTTC. It codes for CASSRGNEQFF.

The chain joins TRBV25-1 to TRBJ1-2; unclear D gene. There are 12 residues in the CDR3. Trimming pared 1 base from V and 4 bases from J, leaving 4 bases between. The V gene's germline CDR1 is MGHDK and CDR2 SYGVNS. The CDR3 DNA reads TGTGCCAGCAGTGAATTCGGCTATGGCTACACCTTC. Translating it yields CASSEFGYGYTF.

This clonotype was observed once. V usage is TRBV14 and J usage is TRBJ1-1; maybe TRBD1 (5 bases). CDR1 and CDR2 (germline): SGHDN, FVKESK. Trimming cost V 1 base and J 7 bases, with 16 bases left between them. The CDR3 is 15 residues long. As DNA, the CDR3 is TGTGCCAGCAGCCAAGTACCAGGGACTTACGGTGAAGCTTTCTTT. Translation gives CASSQVPGTYGEAFF.

This clonotype has at least ten counts. The genes are TRBV27 and TRBJ1-1; D gene ambiguous. The CDR3 contains 16 residues. The V end lost 5 bases, the J end lost 1 base, and 17 bases lay between the germline ends. The germline CDR1 and CDR2 sequences are MNHEY and SMNVEV (reference sequence). The CDR3 bases are TGTGCCAGCAGTCCCGCTTCGGACGGTCAGAACACTGAAGCTTTCTTT. Encoded protein: CASSPASDGQNTEAFF.

In this sample, this clonotype turned up a few times. This chain joins TRBV6-5 and TRBJ2-7; 7 bases are a match to TRBD1. The V gene's germline CDR1 is MNHEY and CDR2 SVGAGI. The CDR3 runs to 14 residues. With V trimmed by 0 bases and J by 3 bases, 2 bases remained unmatched. The CDR3 sequence is CASSYSSGGYEQYF. The CDR3 DNA is TGTGCCAGCAGTTACTCTTCAGGGGGCTACGAGCAGTACTTC.

This clonotype was seen many times. The genes are TRBV6-5 and TRBJ2-7; either TRBD1 or TRBD2 may fit D (5 bases each). V was pared by 6 bases and J by 0 bases, with 12 bases between. Germline CDR1 is MNHEY and CDR2 is SVGAGI. The length of the CDR3 is 14 residues. The chain's CDR3 is CASRGEMDSYEQYF. The CDR3 DNA sequence: TGTGCCAGCAGGGGGGAGATGGACTCCTACGAGCAGTACTTC.

This clonotype was counted a few times. This chain links TRBV4-1 with TRBJ2-1; 9 bases match TRBD2. The CDR3 has 18 amino acids. Unmatched junction bases numbered 16, after V lost 1 base and J lost 9 bases. CDR1 is MGHRA, CDR2 YSYEKL, per germline. CDR3 amino acids: CASSQVPPSLAGWSEQFF. DNA of the CDR3: TGCGCCAGCAGCCAAGTTCCACCGAGCCTAGCGGGGTGGAGTGAGCAGTTCTTC.

With respect to this clonotype: Germline and junction disagree at one end, which may indicate a read error. The CDR3 reads CASSLGLDEQFF. CDR3 coding DNA: TGTGCCAGCAGTTTAGGACTTGATGAGCAGTTCTTC. The chain couples TRBV11-1 to TRBJ2-1; a possible D gene is TRBD2 (5 bases). The CDR3 is made up of 12 amino acids. CDR1 and CDR2 (germline): SGHAT, FQDESV (reference sequence).

This chain connects TRBV20-1 to TRBJ2-4; D may be TRBD2 (6 bases). The germline gives CDR1 DFQATT, CDR2 SNEGSKA (reference sequence). Trimming left V 3 bases short and J 1 base short, with 25 bases between. The CDR3 length is 19 residues. CDR3: CSASEPGLPKKLAKNIQYF. The CDR3 bases are TGCAGTGCTAGCGAACCGGGACTCCCGAAGAAATTGGCCAAAAACATTCAGTACTTC.

This sequence joins TRBV28 and TRBJ2-7, with D tentatively TRBD1 (6 bases). CDR3 length equals 14 residues. Germline V gene sequence: CDR1 MDHEN, CDR2 SYDVKM. Trimming took 6 bases from V and 0 from J, leaving 12 bases between them. CDR3: CASRITGNSYEQYF. DNA for the CDR3: TGTGCCAGCAGGATTACAGGGAACTCCTACGAGCAGTACTTC.

This clonotype has a handful of counts. The genes are TRBV4-3 and TRBJ2-2; possible D gene TRBD2, 6 bases. The CDR3 has 15 residues. Germline assignment: CDR1 LGHNA and CDR2 YSLEER. Trimming took 0 bases from V and 6 from J, leaving 11 bases between them. CDR3 amino acids: CASSQDFTGAGELFF. The CDR3 nucleotides are TGCGCCAGCAGCCAAGACTTTACGGGGGCCGGGGAGCTGTTTTTT.

The rearrangement uses TRBV6-2 or TRBV6-3 and TRBJ2-4; D is possibly TRBD1 (6 bases). V shed 5 bases and J shed 0 bases, with 17 bases lying between them. CDR3 length: 17 amino acids. CDR1 and CDR2 (germline): MNHEY, SVGEGT. The CDR3 sequence: CASSPFDRRLAKNIQYF. The CDR3 nucleotides read TGTGCCAGCAGTCCCTTTGACAGGCGGCTAGCCAAAAACATTCAGTACTTC.

This clonotype showed up many times. The V and J genes are TRBV7-2 and TRBJ1-1; a weak D match, TRBD1 (5 bases). Trimming removed 2 bases from V and 8 bases from J, with 12 bases in between. The length of the CDR3 is 13 residues. The germline V gene encodes CDR1 SGHTA and CDR2 FQGNSA. The CDR3 DNA follows: TGTGCCAGCAGCTTACTCACGGGGACCGAAGCTTTCTTT. It is translated as CASSLLTGTEAFF.

This clonotype was found a few times. V gene TRBV12-3 or TRBV12-4 combines with J gene TRBJ1-5, with D unclear. Trimming took off 1 base at V and 7 bases at J, with 11 bases between the two ends. The CDR3 is 14 residues long. CDR3 sequence: CASSLGGGRQPQHF. In DNA form, the CDR3 reads TGTGCCAGCAGTTTAGGGGGAGGGCGACAGCCCCAGCATTTT.

The V gene is TRBV3-1, the J gene TRBJ1-6; TRBD1 matches at 7 bases. Looked up from germline, CDR1 is LGHDT and CDR2 is YNNKEL (reference sequence). V gave up 5 bases and J gave up 6 bases; unmatched junction bases: 7. The CDR3 runs to 15 residues. The CDR3, as DNA: TGTGCCAGCAGCACCCACGGGACAGTTAATTCACCCCTCCACTTT. It yields the protein CASSTHGTVNSPLHF.

This clonotype was observed at least ten times. V usage is TRBV7-2 and J usage is TRBJ2-3, with D tentatively TRBD1 (5 bases). The germline V and J ends were trimmed by 3 bases and 4 bases, with 14 bases remaining between them. Germline CDR1 reads SGHTA; CDR2 reads FQGNSA. This CDR3 contains 15 residues. This CDR3 reads CASSLGPTQADTQYF. The CDR3 DNA follows: TGTGCCAGCAGCTTGGGGCCGACCCAGGCAGATACGCAGTATTTT. Looking up the rest from reference TRBV7-2 and TRBJ2-3 gives the full variable domain: GAGVSQSPSNKVTEKGKDVELRCDPISGHTALYWYRQSLGQGLEFLIYFQGNSAPDKSGLPSDRFSAERTGGSVSTLTIQRTQQEDSAVYLCASSLGPTQADTQYFGPGTRLTVL.